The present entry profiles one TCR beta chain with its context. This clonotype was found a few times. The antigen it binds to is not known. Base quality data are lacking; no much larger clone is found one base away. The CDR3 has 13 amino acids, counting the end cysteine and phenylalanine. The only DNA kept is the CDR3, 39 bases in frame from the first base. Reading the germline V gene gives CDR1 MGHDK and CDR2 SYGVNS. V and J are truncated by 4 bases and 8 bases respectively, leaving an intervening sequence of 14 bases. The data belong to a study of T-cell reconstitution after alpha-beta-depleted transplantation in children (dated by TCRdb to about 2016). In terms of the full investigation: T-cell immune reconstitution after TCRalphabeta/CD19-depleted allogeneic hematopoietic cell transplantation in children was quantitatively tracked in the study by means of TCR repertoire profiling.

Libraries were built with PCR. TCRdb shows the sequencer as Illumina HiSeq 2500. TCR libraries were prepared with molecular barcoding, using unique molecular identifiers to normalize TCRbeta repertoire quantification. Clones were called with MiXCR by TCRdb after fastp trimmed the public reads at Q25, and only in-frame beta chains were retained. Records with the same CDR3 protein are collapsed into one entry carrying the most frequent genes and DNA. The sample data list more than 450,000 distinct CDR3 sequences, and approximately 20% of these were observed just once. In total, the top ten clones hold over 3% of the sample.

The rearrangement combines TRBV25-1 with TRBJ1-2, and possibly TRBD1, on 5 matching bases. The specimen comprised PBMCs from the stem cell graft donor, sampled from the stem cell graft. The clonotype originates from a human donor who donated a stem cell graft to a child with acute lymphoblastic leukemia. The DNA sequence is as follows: TGTGCCAGCAGTGCTACAGGCACTGAGGGCTACACCTTC. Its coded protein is CASSATGTEGYTF.